Sequencing of this T cell receptor (beta chain) was carried out in a study of cytomegalovirus exposure and HLA in healthy donors. Study results and limitations: The study assumed roughly uniform donor sequencing depth for presence/absence analyses. Reported results showed that the classifier diagnosed cytomegalovirus status with high specificity and sensitivity. More clonal expansion characterized HLA-associated TCR beta chains than equally common others in a later analysis.

Notes on this clone: Its matching antigen is unknown.

PCR was performed using 60 Vbeta and 13 Jbeta primers. Measured with immunoSEQ multiplex PCR; TCRdb has only the in-frame clones, and not every one. Here the sample spans roughly 180,000 clones, about 80% being singletons. This CDR3 has 14 residues. The V segment lost 4 bases and the J segment 1 base; nucleotides outside the gene matches: 2. Germline V gene data show CDR1 as MNHEY and CDR2 as SVGAGI. Sequenced: PBMCs. The chain carries TRBV6-5 and TRBJ1-1; 8 nucleotides align to TRBD1. The TCR originated in a woman aged 25 to 39 in good health and CMV-seronegative. CDR3 coding DNA: TGTGCCAGCAGTTCCGGGACAGGGAACACTGAAGCTTTCTTT. This encodes CASSSGTGNTEAFF.